This entry lists 14 T cell receptor beta chains sequenced from one sample in a study of cytomegalovirus exposure and HLA in healthy donors. Researchers ran the PCR with 60 Vbeta and 13 Jbeta primers. The data were produced by immunoSEQ multiplex PCR, yet TCRdb's version contains in-frame clones alone and is incomplete. Of some 140,000 clones listed, approximately 70% are singletons. Material for sequencing was PBMCs. The receptors come from a woman aged 40 to 55 in good health and CMV-seronegative.

A few counts support this clone. This chain uses TRBV5-1 with TRBJ2-7; possible D gene TRBD1, 6 bases. The CDR3 length is 14 residues. The germline V gene has CDR1 SGHRS and CDR2 YFSETQ. V dropped 4 bases and J dropped 2 bases, with 13 bases sitting between them. The chain's CDR3 is CASSTDRCTYEQYV. CDR3 DNA sequence: TGCGCCAGCAGCACAGACAGGTGTACCTACGAGCAGTACGTC.

CDR3 loop: CASSSLLADTQYF. The CDR3 bases are TGTGCCAGCAGCTCACTCCTGGCAGATACGCAGTATTTT. The rearrangement uses TRBV7-8 and TRBJ2-3; no firm D call. The CDR3 extends over 13 amino acids. Germline V gene data show CDR1 as SGHVS and CDR2 as FQNEAQ. With 4 bases removed from V and 4 bases from J, the gap between germline ends came to 9 bases.

The CDR3 here is CASSLAGVYEQYF. CDR3 DNA: TGCGCCAGCAGCTTAGCGGGGGTCTACGAGCAGTACTTC. This chain joins TRBV5-1 and TRBJ2-7; 8 bases match TRBD2. CDR1 and CDR2 (germline): SGHRS, YFSETQ. This CDR3 has 13 residues. With 2 bases clipped from V and 3 bases from J, the junction kept 1 base outside the gene matches.

The chain links TRBV6-5 to TRBJ1-1; 8 bases map to TRBD1. The junction had 9 bases not matched to a gene; V was cut back by 5 bases and J by 4 bases. Per the germline V gene, CDR1 is MNHEY and CDR2 is SVGAGI. This CDR3 spans 15 amino acids. This chain's CDR3 is CASSQTGAQPTEAFF. Written as DNA, the CDR3 is TGTGCCAGCAGTCAGACAGGGGCGCAGCCCACTGAAGCTTTCTTT.

This clone was seen just once. The chain combines TRBV18 with TRBJ2-1; 8 bases fit TRBD2. This CDR3 region has 15 residues. Trimming took 5 bases from V and 2 from J; bases not matched to a gene: 5. Germline assignment: CDR1 KGHSH and CDR2 LQKENI. In DNA form, the CDR3 reads TGTGCCAGCTCAGAGCGGGGGATTACCTACAATGAGCAGTTCTTC. Protein: CASSERGITYNEQFF.

The gene calls are TRBV18 and TRBJ2-7; possibly TRBD1 for D (5 bases). The V and J ends lost 4 bases and 2 bases respectively, with 12 bases between them. The CDR3 sequence is 14 residues long. Per the germline V gene, CDR1 is KGHSH and CDR2 is LQKENI. CDR3 in DNA: TGTGCCAGCTCACGGGCAGGGCAAACCTACGAGCAGTACTTC. As protein: CASSRAGQTYEQYF.

The rearrangement joins TRBV6-4 to TRBJ2-7; 7 bases agree with TRBD1. This CDR3 is 16 amino acids long. With V trimmed by 7 bases and J by 3 bases, 15 bases remained unmatched. CDR1 MRHNA and CDR2 SNTAGT come from the germline V gene. Written as DNA, the CDR3 is TGTGCCAGCACCCCGAGGGGGACAGTACCCTACTACGAGCAGTACGTC. Amino acid sequence: CASTPRGTVPYYEQYV.

This chain uses TRBV5-1 with TRBJ2-5; 9 bases are shared with TRBD1. Germline CDR1 is SGHRS and CDR2 is YFSETQ. This CDR3 has 16 amino acids. J lost 1 base, V lost 2 bases, and 6 bases had no gene match. The CDR3 nucleotides are TGCGCCAGCAGCTTAGGGACAGGGAGAATCCAAGAGACCCAGTACTTC. Encoded protein: CASSLGTGRIQETQYF. Filled out from reference TRBV5-1 and TRBJ2-5, the complete variable domain reads KAGVTQTPRYLIKTRGQQVTLSCSPISGHRSVSWYQQTPGQGLQFLFEYFSETQRNKGNFPGRFSGRQFSNSRSEMNVSTLELGDSALYLCASSLGTGRIQETQYFGPGTRLLVL.

The rearrangement uses TRBV28 and TRBJ2-7; 7 nucleotides line up with TRBD1. CDR1 and CDR2 from the germline V gene are MDHEN and SYDVKM. This CDR3 is built from 14 residues. Germline trimming cut 6 bases from V and 3 bases from J; bases unmatched to any gene: 8. CDR3 in DNA: TGTGCCAGCAGCCGGCCCGGGACAGTCTACGAGCAGTACGTC. Its translation: CASSRPGTVYEQYV.

This sequence joins TRBV4-1 and TRBJ2-6; D unclear. The CDR3 covers 17 residues. The germline gives CDR1 MGHRA, CDR2 YSYEKL. The V and J ends lost 2 bases and 2 bases respectively, with 13 bases between them. Here the CDR3 reads CASSQTPPVTGANVLTF. CDR3 coding DNA: TGCGCCAGCAGCCAAACGCCTCCGGTGACTGGGGCCAACGTCCTGACTTTC.

There are a few counts of this clone. The chain has TRBV27 and TRBJ2-5, with D possibly matching TRBD1 (5 bases). The CDR3 has 15 amino acids. Germline lookup yields CDR1 MNHEY and CDR2 SMNVEV (reference sequence). V lost 6 bases and J lost 4, with 18 bases in between. CDR3 sequence (DNA): TGTGCCAGCAGCATGGACACCCGGAAAGGAGAGACCCAGTACTTC. Translated, it gives CASSMDTRKGETQYF.

This clone was picked up one time. The rearrangement links TRBV12-5 to TRBJ2-3; the match to TRBD2 covers 7 bases. The CDR3 length is 13 residues. V lost 1 base, J lost 5 bases, and 0 bases stayed unmatched. Per the germline V gene, CDR1 is LGHNT and CDR2 is FRNRAP. The CDR3 spells CASGLAGGDTQYF. CDR3 bases: TGTGCTAGTGGTTTGGCGGGGGGAGATACGCAGTATTTT.

The chain joins TRBV7-9 to TRBJ2-1; 7 nucleotides agree with TRBD2. This CDR3 has 16 amino acids. The trim removed 2 bases at V and 2 bases at J, leaving 6 bases unmatched. Germline CDR1 SEHNR, CDR2 FQNEAQ (reference sequence). The CDR3 loop reads CASSLSAGGTYNEQFF. The CDR3 DNA reads TGTGCCAGCAGCTTATCCGCCGGGGGGACCTACAATGAGCAGTTCTTC. The complete variable domain, with remaining parts taken from reference TRBV7-9 and TRBJ2-1, reads DTGVSQNPRHKITKRGQNVTFRCDPISEHNRLYWYRQTLGQGPEFLTYFQNEAQLEKSRLLSDRFSAERPKGSFSTLEIQRTEQGDSAMYLCASSLSAGGTYNEQFFGPGTRLTVL.

This clone was observed a handful of times. The chain employs TRBV7-3 and TRBJ1-1; D gene unclear. The CDR3 loop spans 13 amino acids. V was trimmed by 4 bases and J by 0 bases, leaving 6 bases between them. Germline V gene data show CDR1 as SGHTA and CDR2 as FQGTGA. Here the CDR3 DNA reads TGTGCCAGCAGCTCCGCAGTGAACACTGAAGCTTTCTTT. It specifies CASSSAVNTEAFF.